A selection of T cell receptor beta chains follows, all from one sample in a study of spatial heterogeneity in lung cancer. TCRdb reprocessed the 5' RACE reads with MiXCR, giving one entry per CDR3 protein. The repertoire holds 40,000 to 45,000 distinct CDR3 sequences, nearly 7% seen once, with 43% in the top ten. The sample here was PBMCs, taken at surgery. Source of these receptors: a female donor with early-stage non-small cell lung cancer. Each CDR3 is given with its conserved first and last residue. The D gene is left open where the match is weak. The size entry is marked missing in some rows and otherwise reads once, few, many or a size class.

TRBV19	many	TRBJ2-5	15	TRBD1	CASSPSGGKQETQYF	TGTGCCAGTAGTCCCTCAGGGGGTAAACAAGAGACCCAGTACTTC
TRBV12-3/TRBV12-4	many	TRBJ1-1	15	TRBD1	CASSPGTGRGTEAFF	TGTGCCAGCAGCCCCGGGACAGGGCGGGGCACTGAAGCTTTCTTT
TRBV10-1	few	TRBJ2-1	12	.	CASSESGGKQFF	TGCGCCAGCAGTGAGTCAGGGGGTAAGCAGTTCTTC
TRBV12-3/TRBV12-4	.	TRBJ2-7	15	.	CASTRYPTGSYEQYF	TGTGCCAGCACCCGCTACCCGACGGGCTCCTACGAGCAGTACTTC
TRBV5-1	.	TRBJ2-1	16	TRBD2	CASRGTSGGEPHEQFF	TGCGCCAGCCGCGGGACTAGCGGGGGGGAGCCGCATGAGCAGTTCTTC
TRBV20-1	many	TRBJ2-7	12	.	CSARAGTLKQYF	TGCAGTGCTAGAGCGGGGACCCTGAAGCAGTACTTC
TRBV7-9	few	TRBJ2-3	12	.	CASGRSTDTQYF	TGTGCCAGCGGGCGGAGCACAGATACGCAGTATTTT
TRBV11-2	many	TRBJ2-7	14	.	CASSLSLVADEQYF	TGTGCCAGCAGCTTATCACTAGTTGCGGACGAGCAGTACTTC
TRBV5-1	many	TRBJ1-5	13	.	CASSLYSNQPQHF	TGCGCCAGCAGCTTGTATAGCAATCAGCCCCAGCATTTT
TRBV29-1	few	TRBJ2-4	14	.	CSVEGGAAKNIQYF	TGCAGCGTTGAGGGGGGGGCCGCCAAAAACATTCAGTACTTC
TRBV30	.	TRBJ2-1	14	.	CAWSDWSSYNEQFF	TGTGCCTGGAGCGACTGGAGCTCCTACAATGAGCAGTTCTTC
TRBV10-1	many	TRBJ2-3	15	.	CASSESGTWVDTQYF	TGCGCCAGCAGTGAGTCGGGGACCTGGGTAGATACGCAGTATTTT
TRBV12-3/TRBV12-4	many	TRBJ2-7	15	.	CASSLVAFSSYEQYF	TGTGCCAGCAGTTTAGTGGCGTTCAGCTCCTACGAGCAGTACTTC
TRBV25-1	few	TRBJ1-1	15	.	CASSDWTRRNTEAFF	TGTGCCAGCAGTGACTGGACAAGACGGAACACTGAAGCTTTCTTT
TRBV6-2/TRBV6-3	many	TRBJ2-5	13	TRBD1	CATARDREETQYF	TGTGCCACCGCGAGGGACAGAGAAGAGACCCAGTACTTC
TRBV27	.	TRBJ2-2	17	TRBD2	CASSLVSGASNTGELFF	TGTGCCAGCAGCTTGGTTAGCGGGGCTTCGAACACCGGGGAGCTGTTTTTT
TRBV20-1	many	TRBJ1-5	14	.	CSARGPPSNQPQHF	TGCAGTGCTAGGGGGCCCCCTAGCAATCAGCCCCAGCATTTT
TRBV14	.	TRBJ2-3	16	TRBD2	CASSPTGGRRTDTQYF	TGTGCCAGCAGCCCCACGGGGGGTAGGCGCACAGATACGCAGTATTTT
TRBV9	.	TRBJ2-2	15	.	CASSVGVENTGELFF	TGTGCCAGCAGCGTAGGGGTAGAGAACACCGGGGAGCTGTTTTTT
TRBV4-1	many	TRBJ2-5	16	.	CASSPISSPSQETQYF	TGCGCCAGCAGCCCGATCAGTTCCCCATCACAAGAGACCCAGTACTTC
TRBV5-1	many	TRBJ1-1	14	.	CASSLQTGNTEAFF	TGCGCCAGCAGCTTGCAGACAGGGAACACTGAAGCTTTCTTT
TRBV11-2	.	TRBJ1-6	16	TRBD1	CASSLVSGTGKSPLHF	TGTGCCAGCAGCTTAGTGTCCGGGACAGGGAAATCACCCCTCCACTTT
TRBV3-1	many	TRBJ2-1	15	.	CASSLTGNSYNEQFF	TGTGCCAGCAGCTTGACAGGTAACTCCTACAATGAGCAGTTCTTC
TRBV5-1	.	TRBJ2-1	16	TRBD2	CASSWGLAGIYNEQFF	TGCGCCAGCAGCTGGGGACTAGCGGGGATATACAATGAGCAGTTCTTC
TRBV5-5	many	TRBJ2-5	13	.	CASSLDGGETQYF	TGTGCCAGCAGCTTGGACGGGGGAGAGACCCAGTACTTC
TRBV2	.	TRBJ2-1	15	.	CASGASGQIYNEQFF	TGTGCCAGCGGAGCTTCTGGACAGATCTACAATGAGCAGTTCTTC
TRBV15	once	TRBJ1-2	15	TRBD1	CATSRDLTGFIGYTF	TGTGCCACCAGCAGAGATCTGACAGGGTTCATTGGCTACACCTTC
TRBV18	few	TRBJ1-2	13	.	CASSPGASYGYTF	TGTGCCAGCTCACCAGGGGCGAGCTATGGCTACACCTTC
TRBV10-3	.	TRBJ1-2	13	TRBD1	CATEAGQGSGYTF	TGTGCCACAGAAGCGGGACAGGGGTCTGGCTACACCTTC
TRBV5-1	many	TRBJ2-1	15	.	CASSTRAGSGNEQFF	TGCGCCAGCAGCACGCGGGCCGGGTCGGGAAATGAGCAGTTCTTC
TRBV19	many	TRBJ1-2	12	.	CATSAGDYGYTF	TGTGCCACATCGGCGGGGGATTATGGCTACACCTTC
TRBV7-6	few	TRBJ2-7	14	.	CASSLDRSSYEQYF	TGTGCCAGCAGCTTAGACAGAAGTTCCTACGAGCAGTACTTC
TRBV25-1	many	TRBJ2-1	15	TRBD2	CASRASGAEVNEQFF	TGTGCCAGCAGGGCTAGCGGGGCTGAGGTGAATGAGCAGTTCTTC
TRBV4-1	few	TRBJ2-6	16	.	CASSRAQASGANVLTF	TGCGCCAGCAGCCGCGCGCAAGCCTCCGGGGCCAACGTCCTGACTTTC
TRBV6-2/TRBV6-3	many	TRBJ2-1	13	.	CASSYSRLAGQFF	TGTGCCAGCAGTTACTCGAGGCTAGCCGGGCAGTTCTTC
TRBV7-9	many	TRBJ1-4	14	TRBD1	CASRGDRLDEKLFF	TGTGCCAGCAGGGGGGACAGACTTGATGAAAAACTGTTTTTT
TRBV5-4	many	TRBJ2-7	11	.	CASSSPREQYF	TGTGCCAGCAGCTCGCCCCGCGAGCAGTACTTC
TRBV7-2	few	TRBJ2-1	15	.	CASSLVLGVGNEQFF	TGTGCCAGCAGCTTAGTCCTGGGAGTAGGGAATGAGCAGTTCTTC
TRBV20-1	many	TRBJ2-2	13	.	CSASTIVTGELFF	TGCAGTGCTAGCACTATTGTTACGGGGGAGCTGTTTTTT
TRBV10-3	many	TRBJ1-1	11	.	CAIGQGTEAFF	TGTGCCATCGGGCAGGGCACTGAAGCTTTCTTT
TRBV7-9	.	TRBJ2-3	14	TRBD2	CASSAGGGSDTQYF	TGTGCCAGCAGCGCCGGGGGAGGGTCAGATACGCAGTATTTT
TRBV6-5	.	TRBJ1-1	14	TRBD1	CASTLRGGNTEAFF	TGTGCCAGCACTCTCAGGGGGGGGAACACTGAAGCTTTCTTT
TRBV3-1	.	TRBJ1-2	14	TRBD1	CASSQGDSLYGYTF	TGTGCCAGCAGCCAAGGGGACAGTCTCTATGGCTACACCTTC
TRBV5-1	many	TRBJ1-1	17	TRBD1	CASSRVPGQGLNTEAFF	TGCGCCAGCAGCCGGGTCCCGGGACAGGGACTGAACACTGAAGCTTTCTTT